A single sample is the source of the 24 T cell receptor beta chains below, sequenced in a study of blood T cell repertoires in COVID-19. Repertoires were generated with immunoSEQ multiplex PCR, while TCRdb's copy carries only in-frame clones and drops some. The sample has some 150,000 clones; about 87% are singletons. The sample taken for sequencing was peripheral blood. The receptors stem from a man aged 50-60 years who had recovered from COVID-19.

The chain employs TRBV6-5 and TRBJ1-2, with no clear D. Germline V gene data show CDR1 as MNHEY and CDR2 as SVGAGI. This CDR3 has 15 residues. V was clipped by 0 bases and J by 0 bases, with 8 bases between them. The CDR3 nucleotides are TGTGCCAGCAGTTACTCGCGGCTCTCTAACTATGGCTACACCTTC. Its translation is CASSYSRLSNYGYTF.

This clone was seen ten or more times. V usage is TRBV2 and J usage is TRBJ1-2; perhaps TRBD1 as D (5 bases). The V and J ends lost 1 base and 4 bases respectively, with 10 bases between them. Germline lookup yields CDR1 SNHLY and CDR2 FYNNEI. This CDR3 region has 14 residues. CDR3 amino acids: CASSEESRAYGYTF. CDR3 DNA: TGTGCCAGCAGTGAAGAGTCCAGGGCCTATGGCTACACCTTC.

This rearrangement joins TRBV25-1 to TRBJ1-2, with 8 bases lining up with TRBD1. The CDR3 length is 15 residues. The J segment lost 6 bases and the V segment lost 5 bases, leaving 11 bases of the junction unmatched. Germline CDR1 reads MGHDK; CDR2 reads SYGVNS. The CDR3 loop reads CASSSYRGDFDGYTF. For the CDR3, the DNA is TGTGCCAGCAGTTCATACAGGGGGGACTTTGATGGCTACACCTTC.

The chain couples TRBV5-1 to TRBJ2-2; TRBD1 might be the D (5 bases). This CDR3 is built from 16 residues. Germline assignment: CDR1 SGHRS and CDR2 YFSETQ. The V gene lost 0 bases and the J gene lost 5 bases, with 14 bases spanning the gap. As DNA, the CDR3 is TGCGCCAGCAGCTTGGCTCAGGGATATACTACCGGGGAGCTGTTTTTT. This gives the protein CASSLAQGYTTGELFF. Complete variable domain (other parts from reference TRBV5-1 and TRBJ2-2): KAGVTQTPRYLIKTRGQQVTLSCSPISGHRSVSWYQQTPGQGLQFLFEYFSETQRNKGNFPGRFSGRQFSNSRSEMNVSTLELGDSALYLCASSLAQGYTTGELFFGEGSRLTVL.

The V gene is TRBV6-5, the J gene TRBJ1-2, with unresolved D. From germline, CDR1 is MNHEY and CDR2 SVGAGI. This CDR3 contains 13 residues. V shed 3 bases and J shed 1 base, with 6 bases lying between them. The CDR3 protein is CASSYDINYGYTF. CDR3 nucleotide sequence: TGTGCCAGCAGTTATGACATTAACTATGGCTACACCTTC.

The V gene is TRBV7-2, the J gene TRBJ1-2, with D hard to call. The germline V and J ends were trimmed by 0 bases and 7 bases, with 9 bases remaining between them. The CDR3 spans 13 residues. Germline CDR1 SGHTA, CDR2 FQGNSA. The CDR3 coding sequence is TGTGCCAGCAGCTTAGCGCCCCTTAGTGGCTACACCTTC. This gives the protein CASSLAPLSGYTF.

The CDR3 reads CASSQDVPEEIGYTF. CDR3 DNA sequence: TGTGCCAGCAGCCAAGACGTGCCAGAGGAAATTGGCTACACCTTC. V gene TRBV3-1 (or the pseudogene TRBV3-2) combines with J gene TRBJ1-2; D call uncertain. V gave up 0 bases and J gave up 7 bases, with 15 bases separating them. Germline CDR1 LGHDT, CDR2 YNNKEL (reference sequence). The CDR3 spans 15 residues.

The J gene is TRBJ1-1, the V gene TRBV5-1, with TRBD1 identical over 10 bases. J was trimmed by 0 bases and V by 4 bases; bases with no gene match: 6. This CDR3 has 16 amino acids. Germline V CDR1 and CDR2: SGHRS, YFSETQ. The CDR3 is CASSPDRGPMNTEAFF. As DNA, the CDR3 is TGCGCCAGCAGCCCCGACAGGGGGCCTATGAACACTGAAGCTTTCTTT. The full variable domain, rest sourced from reference TRBV5-1 and TRBJ1-1, is KAGVTQTPRYLIKTRGQQVTLSCSPISGHRSVSWYQQTPGQGLQFLFEYFSETQRNKGNFPGRFSGRQFSNSRSEMNVSTLELGDSALYLCASSPDRGPMNTEAFFGQGTRLTVV.

The J gene is TRBJ1-2, the V gene TRBV4-1; 9 positions match TRBD1. With V trimmed by 5 bases and J by 4 bases, 5 bases remained unmatched. Germline loops: CDR1 MGHRA, CDR2 YSYEKL. The CDR3 is made up of 14 amino acids. DNA for the CDR3: TGCGCCAGCAGCGGGACAGGGTTGTTCTATGGCTACACCTTC. Its translation is CASSGTGLFYGYTF.

The chain is built from TRBV5-1 and TRBJ2-3, with TRBD2 matching over 11 bases. Germline V lookup: CDR1 SGHRS, CDR2 YFSETQ. The CDR3 is 14 amino acids. Trimming removed 6 bases from V and 4 bases from J; junction bases left unmatched: 4. The CDR3 DNA sequence: TGCGCCAGCACCGGGACTAGCGGCTCAGATACGCAGTATTTT. Protein sequence: CASTGTSGSDTQYF.

The chain combines TRBV4-3 with TRBJ2-1, with 11 nucleotides matching TRBD2. The CDR3 is made up of 15 amino acids. Per the germline V gene, CDR1 is LGHNA and CDR2 is YSLEER. Trimming at V came to 4 bases and at J to 4 bases, leaving 3 bases not matched to a gene. CDR3 in DNA: TGCGCCAGCAGCCTGACTAGCGGGGTATACAATGAGCAGTTCTTC. This sequence encodes CASSLTSGVYNEQFF.

This clone appeared once. The V call is TRBV27, the J call TRBJ1-2; 8 positions match TRBD1. After removal of 6 bases from V and 13 bases from J, the junction contained 16 bases not matched to a gene. The CDR3 extends over 14 amino acids. Germline V gene data show CDR1 as MNHEY and CDR2 as SMNVEV (reference sequence). CDR3 amino acids: CASSMGQDSSLVTF. The CDR3 coding sequence is TGTGCCAGCAGCATGGGACAGGATAGTTCATTGGTCACCTTC.

V gene TRBV10-3 combines with J gene TRBJ2-6; 9 nucleotides agree with TRBD2. Germline CDR1 and CDR2: ENHRY and SYGVKD. The CDR3 is 21 residues long. The V and J ends lost 8 bases and 1 base, in that order; junction bases with no gene match: 21. The CDR3 DNA is TGTGCCATCCGGCCTATGGGCGGGGGGGCCGAGATTAAGTCTGGGGCCAACGTCCTGACTTTC. Translating gives CAIRPMGGGAEIKSGANVLTF.

This chain joins TRBV7-6 and TRBJ1-2; 11 bases are shared with TRBD1. This CDR3 region has 16 residues. The germline CDR1 and CDR2 sequences are SGHVS and FNYEAQ. J was trimmed by 6 bases and V by 5 bases; bases with no gene match: 11. The CDR3 sequence is CASSKRTGQGVDGYTF. The CDR3 DNA reads as TGTGCCAGCAGCAAAAGAACGGGACAGGGGGTAGATGGCTACACCTTC. Full variable domain (rest looked up from reference TRBV7-6 and TRBJ1-2): GAGVSQSPRYKVTKRGQDVALRCDPISGHVSLYWYRQALGQGPEFLTYFNYEAQQDKSGLPNDRFSAERPEGSISTLTIQRTEQRDSAMYRCASSKRTGQGVDGYTFGSGTRLTVV.

The chain couples TRBV6-2 or TRBV6-3 to TRBJ1-5; D is ambiguous. Trimming removed 4 bases at V and 7 bases at J, with 8 bases between. The CDR3 contains 12 residues. Germline CDR1 reads MNHEY; CDR2 reads SVGEGT. The CDR3: CASSWGGQPQHF. The CDR3 DNA is TGTGCCAGCAGTTGGGGAGGCCAGCCCCAGCATTTT.

The V call is TRBV6-1, the J call TRBJ1-1, with TRBD1 identical over 7 bases. V was pared by 2 bases and J by 4 bases, with 13 bases of the junction left unmatched. Looked up from germline, CDR1 is MNHNS and CDR2 is SASEGT. The CDR3 runs to 17 residues. The CDR3 loop is CASSETVWDSIGTEAFF. The CDR3 DNA follows: TGTGCCAGCAGTGAAACGGTATGGGACAGTATTGGCACTGAAGCTTTCTTT.

This chain links TRBV4-1 with TRBJ2-3; 11 nucleotides align to TRBD2. V lost 2 bases and J lost 6; bases outside the gene matches: 4. The CDR3 totals 15 residues. In germline, CDR1 is MGHRA, CDR2 YSYEKL. CDR3 protein: CASSQLAGGFDTQYF. CDR3 nucleotides: TGCGCCAGCAGCCAACTAGCGGGGGGCTTCGATACGCAGTATTTT.

This sequence joins TRBV9 and TRBJ1-1; TRBD1 is a possible D gene (6 bases). The CDR3 contains 15 residues. The V gene's germline CDR1 is SGDLS and CDR2 YYNGEE. Trimming cost V 0 bases and J 0 bases, with 9 bases left between them. CDR3: CASSVGGRLNTEAFF. CDR3 nucleotides: TGTGCCAGCAGCGTAGGGGGGCGATTGAACACTGAAGCTTTCTTT.

This chain connects TRBV2 to TRBJ1-1; 7 nucleotides agree with TRBD1. The CDR3 sequence is 14 residues long. Germline V lookup: CDR1 SNHLY, CDR2 FYNNEI. Unmatched junction bases numbered 6, after V lost 3 bases and J lost 5 bases. The CDR3 sequence: CASSDPGQLTEAFF. The CDR3 nucleotides are TGTGCCAGCAGTGACCCGGGACAGTTGACTGAAGCTTTCTTT.

CDR3 sequence reads: CSVQITDTQYF. CDR3 nucleotides: TGCAGTGTCCAGATCACAGATACGCAGTATTTT. The V gene is TRBV20-1, the J gene TRBJ2-3; D remains unclear. The CDR3 extends over 11 amino acids. Trimming shortened V by 7 bases and J by 2 bases, and 7 bases separated the two germline ends. CDR1 and CDR2 (germline): DFQATT, SNEGSKA (reference sequence).

The V call is TRBV30, the J call TRBJ1-2, with D tentatively TRBD1 (6 bases). The CDR3 runs 12 residues. The germline V gene encodes CDR1 GTSNPN and CDR2 SVGIG (reference sequence). V lost 5 bases to trimming and J lost 4 bases, with 11 bases between them. CDR3 region: CAWEGGGYGYTF. In DNA form, the CDR3 reads TGTGCCTGGGAGGGAGGGGGCTATGGCTACACCTTC.

DNA of the CDR3: TGTGCCAGCAGCCAACATTTAAGTGGACAGGGGGCGAGAGAGACCCAGTACTTC. It is translated as CASSQHLSGQGARETQYF. The chain has TRBV3-1 (or the pseudogene TRBV3-2) and TRBJ2-5; 11 nucleotides agree with TRBD1. V lost 2 bases to trimming and J lost 4 bases; unmatched junction nucleotides: 12. Germline V gives CDR1 LGHDT, CDR2 YNNKEL (reference sequence). The CDR3 has 18 amino acids.

The chain joins TRBV4-3 to TRBJ1-1, with a possible D match to TRBD1 (6 bases). The V and J ends lost 0 bases and 1 base respectively, with 12 bases between them. This CDR3 comprises 16 residues. The germline gives CDR1 LGHNA, CDR2 YSLEER. CDR3 DNA sequence: TGCGCCAGCAGCCAAGATGTGGGGGCGCGGAACACTGAAGCTTTCTTT. It specifies CASSQDVGARNTEAFF.

This chain links TRBV6-2 or TRBV6-3 with TRBJ2-2, with 8 bases aligning to TRBD1. The CDR3 has 15 amino acids. Germline V lookup: CDR1 MNHEY, CDR2 SVGEGT. The J segment lost 3 bases and the V segment lost 2 bases, leaving 2 bases of the junction unmatched. The CDR3 DNA is TGTGCCAGCAGTTACCAGGGGGCGCACACCGGGGAGCTGTTTTTT. Amino acids: CASSYQGAHTGELFF.